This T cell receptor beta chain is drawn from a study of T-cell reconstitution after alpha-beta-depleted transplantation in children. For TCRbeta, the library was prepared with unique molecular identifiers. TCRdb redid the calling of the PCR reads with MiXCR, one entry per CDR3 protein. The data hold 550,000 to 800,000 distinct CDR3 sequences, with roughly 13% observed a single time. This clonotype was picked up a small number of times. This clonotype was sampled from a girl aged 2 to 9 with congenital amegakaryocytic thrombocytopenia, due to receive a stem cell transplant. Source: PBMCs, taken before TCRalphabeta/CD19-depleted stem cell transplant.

This CDR3 is CASSLIGSWSSYNEQFF. CDR3 bases: TGTGCCAGCAGCCTTATAGGGTCGTGGAGCTCCTACAATGAGCAGTTCTTC. The chain couples TRBV7-9 to TRBJ2-1; D is ambiguous. V lost 5 bases, J lost 0 bases, and 17 bases lay in between. CDR1 SEHNR and CDR2 FQNEAQ come from the germline V gene (reference sequence). This CDR3 has 17 amino acids.